Presented here are 11 T cell receptor beta chains from one specimen sequenced in a study of shared clonotypes between healthy human individuals. The assay was immunoSEQ multiplex PCR, and TCRdb's table has in-frame clones only and misses some. The table shows 2,500,000 or so clones, with 93% occurring only once. Sequenced input: naive CD4+ T cells from PBMCs. Subset noted: CD45RA+ positively selected. Receptors were obtained from a man younger than 35 in good health. Some clones in this sample may be carry-over from other donors' samples.

The chain joins TRBV6-5 to TRBJ2-7; possibly TRBD2 for D (6 bases). CDR1 and CDR2 (germline): MNHEY, SVGAGI. Trimming removed 6 bases from V and 4 bases from J, with 19 bases in between. The CDR3 loop spans 15 amino acids. DNA of the CDR3: TGTGCCAGCAGGTCCCCGGGGAGGCAGATTTACGAGCAGTACTTC. Its translation: CASRSPGRQIYEQYF.

The chain carries TRBV29-1 and TRBJ1-2, with D uncertain. The ends were cut back, 5 bases at V and 6 bases at J, with 13 bases in the middle. The germline V gene encodes CDR1 SQVTM and CDR2 ANQGSEA. The CDR3 is 12 residues long. DNA of the CDR3: TGCAGCGTTCGTCAGTTATCGGATGGCTACACCTTC. Residues: CSVRQLSDGYTF.

This chain links TRBV18 with TRBJ2-5; D is possibly TRBD2 (6 bases). The germline gives CDR1 KGHSH, CDR2 LQKENI. V was cut by 4 bases and J by 5 bases, with 14 bases left in between. CDR3 length: 14 amino acids. In DNA, the CDR3 is TGTGCCAGCTCACTACAGACTAGTCGGGAGACCCAGTACTTC. The encoded protein is CASSLQTSRETQYF.

This rearrangement joins TRBV4-3 to TRBJ2-2; tentatively, D is TRBD1 (5 bases). The germline V and J ends were trimmed by 3 bases and 0 bases, with 11 bases remaining between them. The CDR3 contains 16 residues. Germline values: CDR1 LGHNA, CDR2 YSLEER. The chain's CDR3 is CASSQLTGSNTGELFF. The CDR3 region has the DNA TGCGCCAGCAGCCAGCTAACAGGCTCGAACACCGGGGAGCTGTTTTTT.

The J gene is TRBJ2-3, the V gene TRBV11-3; D may be TRBD1 or TRBD2 (5 bases each). Germline V gives CDR1 SGHNT, CDR2 YENEEA. V lost 4 bases and J 3 bases, leaving 20 bases between the germline ends. The CDR3 runs to 17 residues. The CDR3 loop reads CASSSTRTSGSTDTQYF. In DNA, the CDR3 is TGTGCCAGCAGCTCTACTAGGACCTCAGGGAGTACAGATACGCAGTATTTT.

The chain couples TRBV6-5 to TRBJ2-7; maybe TRBD1 (5 bases). The V and J ends lost 0 bases and 0 bases respectively, with 12 bases between them. Germline V gene data show CDR1 as MNHEY and CDR2 as SVGAGI. The CDR3 length is 16 residues. CDR3 DNA: TGTGCCAGCAGTTACTCCCCAGGGAAGAGCTCCTACGAGCAGTACTTC. Amino acids: CASSYSPGKSSYEQYF.

The V and J genes are TRBV19 and TRBJ1-5; D is unclear. The germline CDR1 and CDR2 sequences are LNHDA and SQIVND (reference sequence). The CDR3 totals 15 residues. The V end was cut by 2 bases, the J end by 0 bases, with 8 bases between. The CDR3 is CASSISWNSNQPQHF. The CDR3 DNA reads TGTGCCAGTAGTATATCATGGAATAGCAATCAGCCCCAGCATTTT.

The V call is TRBV6-5, the J call TRBJ2-7, with D possibly TRBD2 on 5 matching bases. Trimming left V 2 bases short and J 1 base short, with 9 bases between. This CDR3 spans 14 amino acids. Germline values: CDR1 MNHEY, CDR2 SVGAGI. As DNA, the CDR3 is TGTGCCAGCAGTTACCGGGATCAGTCCTACGAGCAGTACTTC. Amino acids: CASSYRDQSYEQYF.

This clone has a single count. The chain uses TRBV10-3 and TRBJ2-5, with unresolved D. The germline V gene has CDR1 ENHRY and CDR2 SYGVKD. Trimming removed 0 bases from V and 13 bases from J, with 15 bases in between. This CDR3 region has 13 residues. In DNA form, the CDR3 reads TGTGCCATCAGTGAGTCTTCCTCAAGTAGTCCGTACTTC. This sequence encodes CAISESSSSSPYF.

This chain links TRBV28 with TRBJ1-4; no clear D. V was cut by 7 bases and J by 3 bases, with 9 bases left in between. CDR1 and CDR2 (germline): MDHEN, SYDVKM. CDR3 length: 13 amino acids. The CDR3 region is CASMGSANEKLFF. The CDR3 region has the DNA TGTGCCAGCATGGGGTCTGCTAATGAAAAACTGTTTTTT.

V is TRBV4-1 and J is TRBJ1-6; the D gene is possibly TRBD1 (5 bases). The CDR3 runs 15 residues. V was pared by 8 bases and J by 6 bases, with 17 bases between. Germline loops: CDR1 MGHRA, CDR2 YSYEKL. CDR3 residues: CASAAVQGPNSPLHF. CDR3 coding DNA: TGCGCCAGCGCAGCGGTCCAGGGACCTAATTCACCCCTCCACTTT.